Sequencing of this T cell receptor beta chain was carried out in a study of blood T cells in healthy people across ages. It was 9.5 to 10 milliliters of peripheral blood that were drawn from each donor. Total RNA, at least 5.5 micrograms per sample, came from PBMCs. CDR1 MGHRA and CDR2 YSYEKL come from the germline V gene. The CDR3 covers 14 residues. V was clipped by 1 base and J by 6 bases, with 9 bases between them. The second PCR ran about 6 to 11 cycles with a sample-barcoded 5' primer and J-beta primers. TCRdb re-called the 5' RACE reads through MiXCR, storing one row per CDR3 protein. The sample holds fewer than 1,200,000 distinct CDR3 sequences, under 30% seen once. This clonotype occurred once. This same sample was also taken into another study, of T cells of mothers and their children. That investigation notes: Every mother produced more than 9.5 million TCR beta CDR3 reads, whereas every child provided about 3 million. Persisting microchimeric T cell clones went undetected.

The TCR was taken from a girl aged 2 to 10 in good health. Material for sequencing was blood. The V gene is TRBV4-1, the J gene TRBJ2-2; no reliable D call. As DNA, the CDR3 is TGCGCCAGCAGCCAAGGGTATTCTGCCGGGGAGCTGTTTTTT. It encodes CASSQGYSAGELFF.